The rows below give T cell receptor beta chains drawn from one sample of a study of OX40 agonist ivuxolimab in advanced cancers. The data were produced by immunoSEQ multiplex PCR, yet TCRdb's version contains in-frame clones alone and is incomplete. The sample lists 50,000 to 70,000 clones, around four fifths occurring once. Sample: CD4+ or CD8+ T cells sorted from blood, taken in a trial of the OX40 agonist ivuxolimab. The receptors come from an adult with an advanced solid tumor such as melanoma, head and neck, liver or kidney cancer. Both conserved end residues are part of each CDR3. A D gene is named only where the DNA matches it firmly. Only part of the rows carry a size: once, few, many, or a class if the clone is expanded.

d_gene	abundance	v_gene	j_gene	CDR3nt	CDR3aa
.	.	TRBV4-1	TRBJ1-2	TGCGCCAGCAGCCAAGATCGCGTCACGTCGTTCAACCCTCTCTATGCCTACACCTTC	CASSQDRVTSFNPLYAYTF
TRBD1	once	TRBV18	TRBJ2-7	TGTGCCAGCTCACCACCGGGACAGGGGGCAGACGAGCAGTACTTC	CASSPPGQGADEQYF
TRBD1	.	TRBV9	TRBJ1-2	TGTGCCAGCAGCACTCAGGGGGGCACTAACTATGGCTACACCTTC	CASSTQGGTNYGYTF
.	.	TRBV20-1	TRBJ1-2	TGCAGTGCTCCGACAGATGGCTACACCTTC	CSAPTDGYTF
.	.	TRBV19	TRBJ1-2	TGTGCCAGTAGTGAACACCAGGGGTATGGCTACACCTTC	CASSEHQGYGYTF
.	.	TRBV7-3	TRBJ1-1	TGTGCCAGCAGCTCCGGGGGGGAGACTGAAGCTTTCTTT	CASSSGGETEAFF
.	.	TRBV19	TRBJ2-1	TGTGCCAGTAGTATACCCCAGGGCGGCCTAGTTAGGAGGAAGTTCTTC	CASSIPQGGLVRRKFF
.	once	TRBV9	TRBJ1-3	TGTGCCAGCAGCGTAAGCTTTTACTCTGGAAACACCATATATTTT	CASSVSFYSGNTIYF
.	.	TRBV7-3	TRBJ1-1	TGTGCCAGCAGCTTTGGAGGGCGGGGTGAAGCTTTCTTT	CASSFGGRGEAFF
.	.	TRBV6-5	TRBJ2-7	TGTGCCAGCAGTCCCCGGGCCCAAAGGGGGTACGAGCAGTACTTC	CASSPRAQRGYEQYF
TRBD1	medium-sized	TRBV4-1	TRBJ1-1	TGCGCCAGCAGCCAAGAGGGTGTCAGGGGGAGTCTCGGGTTCGGAGCTTTCTTT	CASSQEGVRGSLGFGAFF
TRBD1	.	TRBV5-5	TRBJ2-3	TGTGCCAGCAGCTTGGAGGCAGGGACAGGGGCTTACACAGATACGCAGTATTTT	CASSLEAGTGAYTDTQYF
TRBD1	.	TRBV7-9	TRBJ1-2	TGTGCCAGCAGCCCTCGACAGGGAGGGGGCTATGGCTACACCTTC	CASSPRQGGGYGYTF
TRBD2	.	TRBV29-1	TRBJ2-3	TGCAGCGCATCGGGACTAGCGGCGGGCACAGATACGCAGTATTTT	CSASGLAAGTDTQYF